Presented here are 2 T cell receptor beta chains from one specimen sequenced in a study of cytomegalovirus exposure and HLA in healthy donors. The repertoire was sequenced with immunoSEQ multiplex PCR; TCRdb's copy has only in-frame clones and lacks some. Of 150,000 to 200,000 clones in the sample, about 84% were seen once. Material for sequencing was PBMCs. All receptors derive from a woman aged 18-29 years in good health and CMV-seronegative.

CDR3 residues: CASSQWGPSNTEAFF. As DNA, the CDR3 is TGTGCCAGCAGCCAATGGGGGCCCTCGAACACTGAAGCTTTCTTT. The V gene is TRBV14, the J gene TRBJ1-1; TRBD1 is a possible D gene (6 bases). Germline V CDR1 and CDR2: SGHDN, FVKESK. The V end lost 2 bases, the J end lost 1 base, and 11 bases lay between the germline ends. This CDR3 contains 15 residues.

The chain carries TRBV10-1 and TRBJ2-7; TRBD2 matches at 7 bases. The CDR3 is 14 amino acids. V lost 2 bases to trimming and J lost 0 bases; unmatched junction nucleotides: 1. CDR1 and CDR2 (germline): WNHNN, SYGVQD (reference sequence). CDR3 in amino acids: CASSETSASYEQYF. CDR3 bases: TGCGCCAGCAGTGAGACTAGCGCCTCCTACGAGCAGTACTTC.